This T cell receptor (beta chain) comes out of a study of T cell repertoires in cytomegalovirus infection. Study in general: CMV epitopes that were recently identified and HLA-C-restricted were used alongside well-studied HLA-B-restricted ones. Study observations and caveats: Using cumulative public TCR beta family frequency, the authors identified those who carried CMV together with the relevant HLA. HLA-C-restricted TCR beta clonotypes specific for CMV led the ex vivo response.

To note about this clonotype: Its antigen is currently unknown.

TCRdb analysed the reads with MiXCR anew, one entry per CDR3 protein. The sample consists of roughly 700,000 distinct CDR3 sequences, roughly 30% of them appearing once. The CDR3 covers 12 residues. Sequencing was performed on cultured PBMCs, taken from culture after CMV antigen stimulation. The chain uses TRBV12-3 or TRBV12-4 and TRBJ2-5; 7 nucleotides match TRBD2. This receptor was identified in a human donor in good health (CMV status not recorded). Some clones in this sample may be carry-over from other donors' samples. CDR3 residues: CATGGGQETQYF. Here the CDR3 DNA reads TGTGCAACGGGCGGGGGTCAAGAGACCCAGTACTTC.